What follows describes a single TCR beta chain. The specificity of this receptor is unknown. No base qualities exist here, and no much larger clone lies one base off it. The data stem from a study of cytomegalovirus exposure and HLA in healthy donors (dated by TCRdb to the late 2010s). For the study in its entirety: According to an earlier analysis of a few hundred of the donors, 200 million or so T cells yielded 100 million or so unique TCR beta sequences and approximately 280 Gb of sequence data. An early release covering some 640 HLA-typed donors comprised approximately 300 gigabases of sequencing data and around 85 million unique TCR sequences. Of the roughly 410 genotyped donors, approximately 80% were placed in the genetic ancestry cluster associated with self-reported Caucasian donors. The study aimed to test whether cataloging public T cell receptors could reveal signatures of past pathogen exposure. The T cell repertoires of 666 subjects were profiled by immunosequencing and related to cytomegalovirus serostatus. Besides the first cohort of 500 to 700 subjects, a separate validation cohort made up of over 100 different subjects was used. High-throughput TCR immunosequencing, statistical association of individual TCRs with disease status, and machine learning were combined to predict cytomegalovirus infection status. A later analysis re-examined previously published TCR beta repertoires from just over 650 donors and added high-resolution HLA genotyping to investigate patterns of TCR occurrence. In the later analysis, no new phenotypic data were used to find candidate immune exposures; instead, reliance was placed on TCR beta sequences and their occurrence across donors. In an earlier analysis of about 590 of the donors, high-throughput TCR beta sequencing was used to judge whether each TCR beta V gene segment behaved as functional or pseudogenic. Donor age, sex, ethnicity and CMV serostatus were collected together with the repertoire data. In a later genetic analysis, genome-wide SNP genotypes for about three fifths of the 666 donors were used, and that subset was treated as a discovery cohort. Every repertoire in the discovery cohort had been generated on one and the same sequencing platform. Class I and class II HLA loci were covered by the typing at four-digit resolution. The number of donors typed differed by locus, with about 620-630 for A, B, C, DRB1 and DQB1, 522 for DQA1, approximately 570 for DPA1, and 450 to 480 for DPB1. Roughly 5 DR-DQ haplotypes were handled as single units for association and clustering, since linkage in the cohort was strong. Across 398 genotyped donors of the cohort, an average of about 200,000 unique TCR beta nucleotide sequences per donor were sequenced, and 15% to 20% of those sequences were non-productive.

CDR1 MNHEY and CDR2 SMNVEV are derived from the germline V gene (reference sequence). The CDR3 holds 14 amino acids from the cysteine to the phenylalanine. CDR3 DNA is the only sequence kept; it has 42 bases, read in frame from the first base. On the study overall, not on this receptor specifically: In the study, approximately 160 TCR beta chains were listed as associated with cytomegalovirus. At a false discovery rate of 0.05, a later analysis linked roughly 17,000 TCR beta sequences to specific HLA alleles. HLA typing was unavailable for some donors at each locus, so association tests used only the typed subset. Compared with the roughly 670-donor mean, donors in an Asian-associated ancestry cluster had fewer N-insertions in productive TCRs, according to a later genetic analysis. V-gene and J-gene trimming of TCR beta chains was associated with a missense DCLRE1C variant in a later genetic analysis, and the association was replicated in an independent cohort. Presence/absence analyses assumed roughly uniform sequencing depth across donors, an assumption that may not hold. Cytomegalovirus status was reported to be diagnosed by the classifier with high specificity and sensitivity in both the original and validation cohorts. A further reported finding was that TCR beta sequences accurately predicted the HLA-A and HLA-B alleles for most subjects in the first cohort. This cohort had only TCR beta chains sequenced, and the lack of alpha or paired-chain data limited which features could be detected. A later analysis found that TCR association rates varied across HLA loci, with DRB1 alleles showing the most associated TCRs and HLA-C alleles the fewest. In vitro tests confirmed that a few of the cytomegalovirus-associated TCR beta chains recognize cytomegalovirus antigens. Linkage disequilibrium might explain the correlated functional status among segregating V segments, but an unknown experimental factor could not be excluded. It was suggested by the authors that the approach could potentially be generalized to other disease states and immunological phenotypes. According to a later analysis, parvovirus B19, influenza, CMV and Epstein-Barr virus appeared linked to several top co-occurrence clusters. Assigning TCR associations to individual alleles was difficult when HLA alleles, especially DR and DQ, strongly co-occurred. Because counts were too low, roughly 18 rarely observed V segments, including chromosome 9 orphons, were left out of the earlier analysis of approximately 580 of the donors. Some IMGT-functional V segments, including TRBV6-2 and TRBV6-3, could not be told apart with the 87-base-pair reads, so those segments were excluded. A cluster of highly shared sequence variants was judged likely to represent a technical artifact of the sequencing pipeline. An earlier analysis of roughly 570 of the donors showed that most TCR beta V segments appeared in productive rearrangements either about 90% or about 30% of the time, which broadly matched IMGT annotations. In a later analysis, most CMV-associated TCR beta chains were found to appear HLA-restricted, with HLA associations seemingly driven largely by CMV exposure. Most TCR sequences were observed very rarely across donors, whereas some public TCRs were present in many individuals. In a later analysis, HLA-associated TCR beta chains showed more clonal expansion and lower generation probabilities than non-associated chains that were equally common. The only immune exposure information available for the cohort was CMV serostatus.

The cohort was made up of 500 to 850 healthy bone marrow donors. At the time of sampling, every cohort member was nominally healthy, though immune exposures that went unrecorded were likely present. The donor was CMV seropositive and was included in the group of some 290 seropositive cohort members. Every donor gave a peripheral blood sample, and the peripheral blood mononuclear cells from that sample were used for TCR beta sequencing. The Qiagen DNeasy Blood Extraction Kit was used to extract genomic DNA from the blood cell samples. The library was generated by the immunoSEQ multiplex PCR assay. For the multiplex PCR, a mixture combining 60 forward primers for TCR Vbeta segments and 13 reverse primers for TCR Jbeta segments was used. A multiplex PCR assay on genomic DNA amplified the CDR3 region of rearranged TCR beta genes. The amplified TCR beta libraries were sequenced on the Illumina HiSeq System as 87-base-pair reads. The authors' analysis ran thus. Across the 500 to 700 repertoires, a later analysis counted 75 million to 90 million unique TCR beta chains, roughly 11 million of which were shared by at least two donors. Raw reads were error-corrected and collapsed into unique sequences with a nearest-neighbor algorithm that merged closely related sequences to remove PCR and sequencing errors. V, D and J gene segments were assigned by aligning CDR3 sequences to IMGT reference sequences. For a sequence to be retained, a match of at least six nucleotides was required to both a V gene segment and a J gene segment. A rearrangement was called productive if the CDR3 had no stop codons and remained in frame with V and J, and every other rearrangement was called non-productive. CDR3 was defined by IMGT convention, running from the second conserved V-encoded cysteine to the conserved J-encoded phenylalanine. Sequences without an unambiguous match to a single V gene segment were excluded from the earlier analysis of about 640 of the donors. In an earlier analysis of 450 to 750 of the donors, a V segment was called functional when productive rearrangements were above 56.7%, and segregating when the standard deviation between donors exceeded 5%. To diagnose cytomegalovirus status from the catalog of TCR beta chain sequences, a statistical classification framework was built. In a later analysis, V and J genes were assigned by comparing TCR nucleotide sequences against IMGT/GENE-DB human TR gene sequences. The TCRdist pipeline was used in a later analysis to assign CDR3 sequences and most-parsimonious VDJ recombination scenarios. In a later analysis, every TCR beta chain was defined by the combination of its CDR3 amino acid sequence and its V-gene family, and reads without a unique V-gene family were dropped. A later analysis removed roughly 590 highly shared, low-generation-probability nucleotide sequences to deal with suspected cross-contamination and a sequencing artifact. A later analysis calculated a clonal expansion index for each public chain from normalized within-repertoire ranks of inferred template counts. A later analysis computed generation probabilities with a VDJ recombination model fitted to out-of-frame rearrangements, and checked the results against IGoR. A later analysis scored TCR-TCR, TCR-HLA and TCR-CMV co-occurrence with hypergeometric tests, applying a repertoire-size bias correction to TCR pairs. In a later analysis, false discovery rates were estimated by permuting HLA or CMV assignments 20 times. In a later analysis, co-occurring TCRs were grouped using DBSCAN, with TCRdist sequence similarity added in when clustering inside HLA-allele-positive subsets. Repertoires with fewer than 30,000 or more than 120,000 public chains, plus five repertoires with anomalous nucleotide sharing, were excluded from co-occurrence clustering. This immuneACCESS table, as held by TCRdb, lists in-frame sequences with V and J called but not all clones. Of the missing ones, under half trace to an unresolved V gene in checked studies; the others have no known cause. From that table come the V and J calls and clone size; the DNA was used to work out D and trimming. For this sample there are roughly 100,000 clones; around four fifths appear just once. The top ten hold 8.5% to 10% of the sample.

Input material: PBMCs. This TCR derives from a woman aged 40 to 49 in good health and CMV-seropositive. Rearrangement joined TRBV27 to TRBJ1-2; 8 junctional bases match TRBD1. The DNA sequence is as follows: TGTGCGCCAACAAAGCAGGGGGCGGAATATGGCTACACCTTC. The resulting protein is CAPTKQGAEYGYTF.